The text below deals with one T cell receptor beta chain. Its matching antigen is unknown. The sample originates from a study of T cell responses to AZD1222 COVID-19 vaccine. Whole-study results and caveats: Possibly, clonal diversity was underestimated; donors were largely white British and included more females.

Measured with immunoSEQ multiplex PCR; TCRdb has only the in-frame clones, and not every one. The sample comprises over 110,000 clones, roughly nine tenths of which are singletons, and about a tenth rests with the top ten. This CDR3 is built from 12 residues. V lost 10 bases, J lost 5 bases, and 7 bases stayed unmatched. CDR1 and CDR2 (germline): LGHDT, YNNKEL (reference sequence). Recipients boosted at about 4 weeks or about 12 weeks are pooled. The source material was peripheral blood, sampled 28 days after the second AZD1222 dose. This sequence was found in an adult who received the AZD1222 COVID-19 vaccine. The rearrangement joins TRBV3-1 (or the pseudogene TRBV3-2) to TRBJ1-1; 7 bases are shared with TRBD1. The CDR3 protein is CATSTGSTEAFF. The CDR3 nucleotides are TGTGCCACCTCGACAGGGTCAACTGAAGCTTTCTTT.